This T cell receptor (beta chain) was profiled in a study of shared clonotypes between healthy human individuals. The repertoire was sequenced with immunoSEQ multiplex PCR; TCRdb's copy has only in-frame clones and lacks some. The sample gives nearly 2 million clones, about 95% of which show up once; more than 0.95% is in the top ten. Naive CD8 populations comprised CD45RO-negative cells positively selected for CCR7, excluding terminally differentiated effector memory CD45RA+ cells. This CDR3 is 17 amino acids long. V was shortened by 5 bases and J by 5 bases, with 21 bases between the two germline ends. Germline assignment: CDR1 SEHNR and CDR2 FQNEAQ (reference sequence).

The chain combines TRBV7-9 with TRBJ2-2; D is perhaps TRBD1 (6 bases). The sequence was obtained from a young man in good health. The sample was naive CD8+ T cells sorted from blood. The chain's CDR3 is CASSPGKVGQGTGELFF. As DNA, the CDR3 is TGTGCCAGCAGCCCGGGAAAGGTGGGGCAGGGGACCGGGGAGCTGTTTTTT.